These T cell receptor beta chains were read from a single sample in a study of blood T cell repertoires in COVID-19. Clones were sequenced by immunoSEQ multiplex PCR, and TCRdb holds only the in-frame ones, with some missing. This table holds about 250,000 clones, 87% found once. Specimen: PBMCs or T cells enriched from blood (not recorded which). These receptors were obtained from a woman aged 25-40 years with acute COVID-19. CDR3s include the opening cysteine and the closing phenylalanine or tryptophan. D genes are given only for firm matches. The size field is filled for only some rows; it gives once, few, many or a size class.

.,TRBJ2-2,.,TRBV21-1,CASSNRSFRNTGELFF,TGTGCCAGCAGCAATCGGAGCTTTCGGAACACCGGGGAGCTGTTTTTT
.,TRBJ2-7,.,TRBV6-6,CASRGLSRYEQYF,TGTGCCAGCAGGGGACTCTCCCGCTACGAGCAGTACTTC
.,TRBJ1-2,.,TRBV7-9,CASSLAQQGHGYTF,TGTGCCAGCAGCTTAGCCCAACAGGGACATGGCTACACCTTC
.,TRBJ2-1,.,TRBV12-5,CASGLVLGRAGDYNEQFF,TGTGCTAGTGGTTTGGTACTTGGGAGGGCAGGGGACTACAATGAGCAGTTCTTC
few,TRBJ2-2,TRBD1,TRBV2,CASRTGAVDTGELFF,TGTGCCAGCAGGACAGGGGCGGTGGACACCGGGGAGCTGTTTTTT
.,TRBJ1-5,.,TRBV2,CASSDEWAQPQHF,TGTGCCAGCAGTGATGAGTGGGCGCAGCCCCAGCATTTT
.,TRBJ1-1,.,TRBV6-4,CASSAVLGPNTEAFF,TGTGCCAGCAGTGCTGTTCTGGGCCCGAACACTGAAGCTTTCTTT
.,TRBJ2-2,TRBD2,TRBV15,CATSRVSSGSSNTGELFF,TGTGCCACCAGCAGAGTATCTAGCGGGAGCTCAAACACCGGGGAGCTGTTTTTT
once,TRBJ1-6,.,TRBV9,CASSPRGSPLHF,TGTGCCAGCAGCCCAAGAGGTTCACCCCTCCACTTT
.,TRBJ2-3,TRBD2,TRBV27,CASSGGFVTDTQYF,TGTGCCAGCAGCGGGGGGTTTGTCACAGATACGCAGTATTTT
.,TRBJ2-1,TRBD1,TRBV29-1,CSVGADREAYNEQFF,TGCAGCGTTGGAGCGGACAGGGAAGCCTACAATGAGCAGTTCTTC
.,TRBJ1-5,.,TRBV25-1,CASSEGDQPQHF,TGTGCCAGCAGTGAAGGAGATCAGCCCCAGCATTTT
.,TRBJ2-7,.,TRBV11-3,CASSEGAGAYEQYF,TGTGCCAGCAGCGAAGGAGCGGGCGCCTACGAGCAGTACTTC
.,TRBJ1-2,.,TRBV11-2,CASSLGQPGDGYTF,TGTGCCAGCAGCTTAGGACAGCCCGGAGATGGCTACACCTTC
.,TRBJ1-1,.,TRBV7-6,CASSQTRESEAFF,TGTGCCAGCAGCCAAACCAGGGAATCGGAAGCTTTCTTT
.,TRBJ1-1,.,TRBV2,CASSEAGVTEAFF,TGTGCCAGCAGTGAGGCGGGCGTCACTGAAGCTTTCTTT